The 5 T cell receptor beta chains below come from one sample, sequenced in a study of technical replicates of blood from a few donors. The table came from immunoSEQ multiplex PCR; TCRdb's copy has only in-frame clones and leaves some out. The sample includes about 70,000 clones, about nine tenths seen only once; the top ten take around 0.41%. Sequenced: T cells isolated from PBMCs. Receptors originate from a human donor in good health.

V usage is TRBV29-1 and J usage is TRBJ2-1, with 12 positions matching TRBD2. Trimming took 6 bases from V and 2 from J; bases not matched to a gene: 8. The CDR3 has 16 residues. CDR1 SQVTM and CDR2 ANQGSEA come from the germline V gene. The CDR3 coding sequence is TGCAGCGTCGCGACTAGCGGGAGTAACGCCTACAATGAGCAGTTCTTC. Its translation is CSVATSGSNAYNEQFF.

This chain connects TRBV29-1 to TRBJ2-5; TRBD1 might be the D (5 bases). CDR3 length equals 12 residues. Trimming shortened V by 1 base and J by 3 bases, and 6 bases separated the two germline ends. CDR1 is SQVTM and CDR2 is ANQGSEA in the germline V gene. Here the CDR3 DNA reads TGCAGCGTTGAAGTGACAGAAGAGACCCAGTACTTC. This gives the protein CSVEVTEETQYF.

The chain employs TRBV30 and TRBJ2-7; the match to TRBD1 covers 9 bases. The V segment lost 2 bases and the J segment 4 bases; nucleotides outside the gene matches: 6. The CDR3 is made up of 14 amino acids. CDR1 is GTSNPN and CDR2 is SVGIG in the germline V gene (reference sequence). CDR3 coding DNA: TGTGCCTGGAGTCTGGGACAGGGAAGGTACGAGCAGTACTTC. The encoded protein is CAWSLGQGRYEQYF.

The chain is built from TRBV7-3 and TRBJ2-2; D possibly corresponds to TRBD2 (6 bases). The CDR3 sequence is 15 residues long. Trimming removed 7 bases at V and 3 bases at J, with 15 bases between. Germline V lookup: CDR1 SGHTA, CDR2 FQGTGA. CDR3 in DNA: TGTGCCAGCAACAAGGGACTCCCCTACACCGGGGAGCTGTTTTTT. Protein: CASNKGLPYTGELFF.

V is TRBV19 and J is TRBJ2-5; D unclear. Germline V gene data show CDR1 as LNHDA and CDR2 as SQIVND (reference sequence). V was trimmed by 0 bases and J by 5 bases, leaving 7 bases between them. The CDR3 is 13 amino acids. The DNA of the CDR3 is TGTGCCAGTAGTATAGAAGCCCGGGAGACCCAGTACTTC. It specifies CASSIEARETQYF.